This TCR beta chain was sequenced during a study of shared clonotypes between healthy human individuals. Germline assignment: CDR1 SGDLS and CDR2 YYNGEE. The CDR3 is 12 residues long. V was clipped by 3 bases and J by 5 bases, with 9 bases between them. Using immunoSEQ multiplex PCR, the repertoire was profiled, and TCRdb retains in-frame clones only, with some absent. The sample records under 350,000 clones, more than 75% being singletons. As for this clone: Additional DNA sequences in this sample encode the identical CDR3.

The chain uses TRBV9 and TRBJ2-7; possibly TRBD1 for D (5 bases). This TCR was recovered from a man aged 18 to 29 in good health. The sample consisted of memory CD8+ T cells sorted from blood. Stated subset: CD45RO+ cells pooled with CCR7-negative TemRA cells. For the CDR3, the DNA is TGTGCCAGCAGCGGCCTAGGGGACGAGCAGTACTTC. Protein sequence: CASSGLGDEQYF.